One sample yielded the 9 T cell receptor beta chains listed below, sequenced in a study of lymphopenia after photon versus proton radiotherapy. This table comes from immunoSEQ multiplex PCR, and its TCRdb copy is limited to in-frame clones, with some not included. This repertoire shows about 16,000 clones, 88% found once; its top ten account for approximately 61%. The material sequenced was peripheral blood, taken from a patient treated with proton-based radiotherapy. The receptors were gathered from a woman aged 60-70 years with cholangiocarcinoma. Some clones in this sample may be carry-over from other donors' samples.

The chain uses TRBV9 and TRBJ1-6; the D is unclear. Germline V gene data show CDR1 as SGDLS and CDR2 as YYNGEE. V was cut by 0 bases and J by 0 bases, with 10 bases left in between. The CDR3 covers 17 residues. The CDR3 is CASSVEGLSSYNSPLHF. In DNA, the CDR3 is TGTGCCAGCAGCGTAGAAGGGTTAAGCTCCTATAATTCACCCCTCCACTTT.

The J gene is TRBJ1-6, the V gene TRBV11-1; 8 bases map to TRBD1. V shed 4 bases and J 8 bases; nucleotides not matched to a gene: 7. The CDR3 totals 15 residues. The V gene's germline CDR1 is SGHAT and CDR2 FQDESV (reference sequence). The CDR3 protein is CASSSGQGAYSPLHF. Here the CDR3 DNA reads TGTGCCAGCAGCTCCGGGCAGGGGGCATATTCACCCCTCCACTTT.

The chain combines TRBV5-6 with TRBJ2-2; possibly TRBD1 or TRBD2 for D (6 bases each). The CDR3 spans 15 residues. Deletions cut 6 bases from V and 5 bases from J, with 17 bases between. Per the germline V gene, CDR1 is SGHDT and CDR2 is YYEEEE. The CDR3 DNA reads TGTGCCAGCACCGGGGGCCCCCAGCGGACCGGGGAGCTGTTTTTT. Translating gives CASTGGPQRTGELFF.

The table lists this clone with a count of one. V gene TRBV6-4 combines with J gene TRBJ1-6; D perhaps matches TRBD1 (6 bases). Between the trimmed V and J ends, which lost 3 bases and 11 bases, there was a span of 14 bases. Germline V CDR1 and CDR2: MRHNA, SNTAGT. CDR3 length: 14 amino acids. Here the CDR3 DNA reads TGTGCCAGCAGTGAATCTTTCAGGGGAGCACCCCTCCACTTT. This codes for CASSESFRGAPLHF.

The rearrangement links TRBV19 to TRBJ1-5, with D maybe TRBD1 (6 bases). V lost 5 bases and J lost 5, with 16 bases in between. Per germline, CDR1 LNHDA and CDR2 SQIVND (reference sequence). The CDR3 is made up of 15 amino acids. CDR3 sequence (DNA): TGTGCCAGTAGTCGTAAGGGGGGCAGGGATCAGCCCCAGCATTTT. Amino acid sequence: CASSRKGGRDQPQHF.

V usage is TRBV5-1 and J usage is TRBJ2-5; D is perhaps TRBD2 (5 bases). This CDR3 is 14 amino acids long. CDR1 SGHRS and CDR2 YFSETQ come from the germline V gene. Trimming removed 0 bases at V and 5 bases at J, with 11 bases between. DNA of the CDR3: TGCGCCAGCAGCTTGGTTGCGGGTTCCGAGACCCAGTACTTC. Residues: CASSLVAGSETQYF.

The chain joins TRBV4-1 to TRBJ1-1; 9 positions match TRBD1. Germline V gene sequence: CDR1 MGHRA, CDR2 YSYEKL. The length of the CDR3 is 15 residues. After removal of 4 bases from V and 4 bases from J, the junction contained 7 bases not matched to a gene. The CDR3 sequence: CASSPRTGAGTEAFF. For the CDR3, the DNA is TGCGCCAGCAGCCCCCGGACAGGGGCTGGCACTGAAGCTTTCTTT.

This clone has only one observation. The chain is built from TRBV4-2 and TRBJ1-1; the D gene is possibly TRBD1 (5 bases). V was shortened by 0 bases and J by 8 bases, with 10 bases between the two germline ends. Germline CDR1 and CDR2: LGHNA and YNFKEQ. The CDR3 covers 13 residues. In nucleotides, the CDR3 is TGTGCCAGCAGCCAAGATGGGTCAGGGGAAGCTTTCTTT. Protein product: CASSQDGSGEAFF.

The genes are TRBV19 and TRBJ2-1; D unclear. The V and J ends lost 4 bases and 0 bases respectively, with 13 bases between them. This CDR3 comprises 16 residues. Germline V CDR1 and CDR2: LNHDA, SQIVND (reference sequence). The CDR3 bases are TGTGCCAGTAGTACCGACGGCGCGAGCTCCTACAATGAGCAGTTCTTC. This sequence encodes CASSTDGASSYNEQFF.